These 28 T cell receptor beta chains were all obtained from the same sample, sequenced in a study of T-cell reconstitution after alpha-beta-depleted transplantation in children. Library preparation (for TCRbeta) was performed with unique molecular identifiers. TCRdb passed the PCR reads through MiXCR, listing each CDR3 protein once. The table includes fewer than 500,000 distinct CDR3 sequences, roughly two fifths detected once. The specimen was PBMCs, collected before TCRalphabeta/CD19-depleted stem cell transplant. These TCRs come from a girl aged 2-9 years with aplastic anemia, due to receive a stem cell transplant.

This clonotype was seen a single time. The CDR3 nucleotides are TGCAGTGCTAGGGCTACGGGACAGGGGGCCCCCTACGAGCAGTACTTC. It yields the protein CSARATGQGAPYEQYF. The rearrangement uses TRBV20-1 and TRBJ2-7; 12 nucleotides agree with TRBD1. Losses at the gene ends were 3 bases for V and 2 bases for J; bases not matched to a gene: 8. This CDR3 is built from 16 residues. Germline CDR1 is DFQATT and CDR2 is SNEGSKA (reference sequence).

The genes are TRBV29-1 and TRBJ2-3; D possibly corresponds to TRBD1 (5 bases). Deletions cut 6 bases from V and 5 bases from J, with 12 bases between. CDR1 and CDR2 from the germline V gene are SQVTM and ANQGSEA. CDR3 size: 12 residues. The CDR3 spells CSVTQGLDTQYF. The CDR3 DNA reads as TGCAGCGTGACGCAGGGATTAGATACGCAGTATTTT.

In this sample, this clonotype turned up once. The CDR3 ends on some other residue instead of the conserved phenylalanine or tryptophan, so this is likely a read error. This chain links TRBV5-1 with TRBJ2-1, with D possibly being TRBD1 or TRBD2 (5 bases each). CDR1 is SGHRS and CDR2 is YFSETQ in the germline V gene. V lost 4 bases, J lost 2 bases, and 7 bases lay in between. This CDR3 comprises 13 residues. The CDR3 is CASSGGTYNEQFS. As DNA, the CDR3 is TGCGCCAGCAGCGGGGGAACCTACAATGAGCAGTTCTCC.

This clonotype was counted between two and nine times. The chain joins TRBV5-1 to TRBJ2-1; D remains ambiguous. Per the germline V gene, CDR1 is SGHRS and CDR2 is YFSETQ. Trimming removed 4 bases from V and 5 bases from J, with 10 bases in between. The CDR3 has 13 amino acids. The chain's CDR3 is CASSTDPNNEQFF. The CDR3 DNA reads TGCGCCAGCAGCACGGATCCCAACAATGAGCAGTTCTTC.

The sample holds many counts of this clonotype. The chain carries TRBV28 and TRBJ1-2; D perhaps matches TRBD1 (6 bases). Germline assignment: CDR1 MDHEN and CDR2 SYDVKM. The CDR3 is 15 amino acids. Trimming took 5 bases from V and 8 from J, leaving 21 bases between them. This CDR3 reads CASSLLQQGREGYTF. CDR3 nucleotides: TGTGCCAGCAGTCTCCTACAGCAGGGGAGGGAGGGCTACACCTTC.

This clonotype was seen a few times. V gene TRBV20-1 combines with J gene TRBJ2-7; 15 positions match TRBD2. CDR3 length: 13 amino acids. Trimming took 6 bases from V and 7 from J; bases not matched to a gene: 4. CDR1 is DFQATT and CDR2 is SNEGSKA in the germline V gene (reference sequence). CDR3 sequence reads: CSAGTSGRREQYF. As DNA, the CDR3 is TGCAGTGCGGGGACTAGCGGGAGGAGAGAGCAGTACTTC.

The chain has TRBV5-5 and TRBJ2-7; D might be TRBD2 (5 bases). The CDR3 extends over 15 amino acids. The V end lost 1 base, the J end lost 2 bases, and 13 bases lay between the germline ends. In germline, CDR1 is SGHKS, CDR2 YYEKEE (reference sequence). The CDR3 DNA sequence: TGTGCCAGCAGCTTGTTGGGAGATCCACCCTACGAGCAGTACTTC. As protein: CASSLLGDPPYEQYF.

This rearrangement joins TRBV7-8 to TRBJ2-3, with D hard to call. V dropped 5 bases and J dropped 2 bases, with 14 bases sitting between them. CDR1 SGHVS and CDR2 FQNEAQ come from the germline V gene. The CDR3 is 15 amino acids. CDR3 sequence reads: CASSPRTDPTDTQYF. As DNA, the CDR3 is TGTGCCAGCAGCCCGCGGACGGATCCCACAGATACGCAGTATTTT.

The chain employs TRBV28 and TRBJ1-5, with D uncertain. Per germline, CDR1 MDHEN and CDR2 SYDVKM. This CDR3 spans 13 amino acids. V lost 7 bases and J 5 bases, leaving 12 bases between the germline ends. The CDR3 is CASTAGWDQPQHF. CDR3 bases: TGTGCCAGCACGGCCGGGTGGGATCAGCCCCAGCATTTT.

This clonotype occurred many times. The V and J genes are TRBV6-1 and TRBJ2-3, with 7 bases identical to TRBD2. With 6 bases clipped from V and 5 bases from J, the junction kept 17 bases outside the gene matches. The CDR3 contains 17 residues. Germline-derived CDR1 and CDR2 are MNHNS and SASEGT. CDR3: CASRSAGVTTRVDTQYF. The CDR3 nucleotides are TGTGCCAGCAGGTCGGCGGGAGTGACTACAAGGGTAGATACGCAGTATTTT.

This rearrangement joins TRBV19 to TRBJ2-3; 7 nucleotides align to TRBD2. V was clipped by 7 bases and J by 14 bases; unmatched bases: 12. Germline lookup yields CDR1 LNHDA and CDR2 SQIVND (reference sequence). The length of the CDR3 is 12 residues. The CDR3 protein is CASTSPAGRRYF. The CDR3 DNA follows: TGTGCCAGTACATCCCCAGCGGGGCGGAGGTATTTT. Supplemented by reference TRBV19 and TRBJ2-3, the full variable domain reads DGGITQSPKYLFRKEGQNVTLSCEQNLNHDAMYWYRQDPGQGLRLIYYSQIVNDFQKGDIAEGYSVSREKKESFPLTVTSAQKNPTAFYLCASTSPAGRRYFGPGTRLTVL.

This clonotype was seen only a few times. This chain joins TRBV20-1 and TRBJ2-2; D is possibly TRBD1 (8 bases). Germline CDR1 reads DFQATT; CDR2 reads SNEGSKA (reference sequence). The CDR3 is 17 residues long. Trimming removed 3 bases at V and 2 bases at J, with 19 bases between. The CDR3 sequence is CSARGGQGALNTGELFF. The CDR3 region has the DNA TGCAGTGCTAGGGGGGGGCAGGGGGCCTTAAACACCGGGGAGCTGTTTTTT.

The V call is TRBV20-1, the J call TRBJ1-4; unclear D gene. CDR1 is DFQATT and CDR2 is SNEGSKA in the germline V gene (reference sequence). Trimming shortened V by 5 bases and J by 10 bases, and 11 bases separated the two germline ends. This CDR3 has 11 residues. The CDR3 sequence is CSAFFGGKLFF. DNA for the CDR3: TGCAGTGCTTTCTTCGGCGGAAAACTGTTTTTT.

The chain carries TRBV20-1 and TRBJ2-5, with TRBD2 matching over 11 bases. The CDR3 is 18 amino acids. CDR1 is DFQATT, CDR2 SNEGSKA, per germline (reference sequence). V lost 1 base to trimming and J lost 4 bases; unmatched junction nucleotides: 14. The DNA for the CDR3 is TGCAGTGCTAGAGGGGGGGCACTAGCGGGAGTAATGGGAGAGACCCAGTACTTC. It translates to CSARGGALAGVMGETQYF.

This chain joins TRBV5-1 and TRBJ2-1; 9 bases line up with TRBD1. J was trimmed by 9 bases and V by 7 bases; bases with no gene match: 8. CDR3 size: 13 residues. From germline, CDR1 is SGHRS and CDR2 YFSETQ. This CDR3 is CASRGQGKLEQFF. The CDR3 DNA reads TGCGCCAGCCGTGGACAGGGGAAGCTTGAGCAGTTCTTC.

This clonotype was seen repeatedly, ten times or more. The CDR3 loop is CASSFLAGRDEQYF. The CDR3 DNA reads TGTGCCAGCAGCTTCTTAGCGGGACGGGACGAGCAGTACTTC. The J gene is TRBJ2-7, the V gene TRBV7-2; TRBD2 matches at 8 bases. From germline, CDR1 is SGHTA and CDR2 FQGNSA. The length of the CDR3 is 14 residues. Losses at the gene ends were 3 bases for V and 5 bases for J; bases not matched to a gene: 6. The variable domain in full, with the rest retrieved from reference TRBV7-2 and TRBJ2-7, is GAGVSQSPSNKVTEKGKDVELRCDPISGHTALYWYRQSLGQGLEFLIYFQGNSAPDKSGLPSDRFSAERTGGSVSTLTIQRTQQEDSAVYLCASSFLAGRDEQYFGPGTRLTVT.

The CDR3 DNA sequence: TGTGCCAGCAGCGGGACGGGTAGAGCTGAAGCTTTCTTT. This sequence encodes CASSGTGRAEAFF. V and J are TRBV6-1 and TRBJ1-1; tentative D call: TRBD1 (5 bases). The CDR3 has 13 residues. CDR1 and CDR2 (germline): MNHNS, SASEGT. V was trimmed by 6 bases and J by 6 bases, leaving 14 bases between them.

The chain uses TRBV5-1 and TRBJ2-3, with 8 nucleotides matching TRBD2. The J segment lost 2 bases and the V segment lost 4 bases, leaving 15 bases of the junction unmatched. The CDR3 loop spans 18 amino acids. CDR1 is SGHRS, CDR2 YFSETQ, per germline. CDR3 amino acids: CASSPAESGGRLTDTQYF. The CDR3 nucleotides read TGCGCCAGCAGCCCGGCGGAATCGGGGGGGCGTCTCACAGATACGCAGTATTTT.

In its sample, this clonotype was seen many times. The chain employs TRBV12-3 or TRBV12-4 and TRBJ1-1; maybe TRBD1 (5 bases). The CDR3 runs 13 residues. The V end was cut by 6 bases, the J end by 11 bases, with 19 bases between. In DNA, the CDR3 is TGTGCCAGCAGCCTTCGGGACCTCTTGGGGGCTTTCTTT. As protein: CASSLRDLLGAFF.

This clonotype appeared a single time. The genes are TRBV5-1 and TRBJ2-3; no firm D call. In germline, CDR1 is SGHRS, CDR2 YFSETQ. This CDR3 spans 16 amino acids. The V and J ends lost 0 bases and 3 bases respectively, with 14 bases between them. In DNA, the CDR3 is TGCGCCAGCAGCTTGGATGTGGATAAGAATACAGATACGCAGTATTTT. This gives the protein CASSLDVDKNTDTQYF.

This clonotype was seen repeatedly, ten times or more. The chain uses TRBV20-1 and TRBJ1-4, with D possibly TRBD1 on 5 matching bases. This CDR3 contains 14 residues. Germline V CDR1 and CDR2: DFQATT, SNEGSKA (reference sequence). V was clipped by 2 bases and J by 0 bases, with 7 bases between them. CDR3 protein: CSARQGSTNEKLFF. The CDR3 region has the DNA TGCAGTGCTAGACAGGGTTCAACTAATGAAAAACTGTTTTTT.

This clonotype was observed a handful of times. The chain has TRBV12-3 or TRBV12-4 and TRBJ2-7; 15 bases match TRBD2. This CDR3 contains 18 residues. V lost 2 bases, J lost 5 bases, and 10 bases stayed unmatched. The CDR3 bases are TGTGCCAGCAGTTTATATGGGACTAGCGGGAGGACCCTCGACGAGCAGTACTTC. Translated, it gives CASSLYGTSGRTLDEQYF.

The CDR3 is CASSMRASVSQETQYF. In DNA, the CDR3 is TGTGCCAGTAGTATGAGAGCTAGCGTCTCCCAAGAGACCCAGTACTTC. The chain joins TRBV19 to TRBJ2-5; the D gene is possibly TRBD2 (6 bases). Trimming removed 3 bases at V and 1 base at J, with 15 bases between. CDR3 size: 16 residues. Germline CDR1 reads LNHDA; CDR2 reads SQIVND (reference sequence).

The rearrangement uses TRBV5-1 and TRBJ1-1; 8 nucleotides align to TRBD1. The V gene's germline CDR1 is SGHRS and CDR2 YFSETQ. The CDR3 consists of 13 residues. V shed 5 bases, J shed 6 bases, and the junction held 6 bases outside the gene matches. CDR3 nucleotide sequence: TGCGCCAGCAGTTCGGACAGGGTAGCTGAAGCTTTCTTT. Translation gives CASSSDRVAEAFF.

The rearrangement uses TRBV6-2 or TRBV6-3 and TRBJ1-6; D remains unclear. CDR3 length equals 14 residues. The ends were cut back, 6 bases at V and 7 bases at J, with 13 bases in the middle. The germline gives CDR1 MNHEY, CDR2 SVGEGT. In DNA, the CDR3 is TGTGCCAGCAGGATTTTAACCGTGAATTCACCCCTCCACTTT. Its translation: CASRILTVNSPLHF.

This clonotype was counted at least ten times. The gene calls are TRBV12-3 or TRBV12-4 and TRBJ1-5; D may be TRBD1 (5 bases). V gave up 4 bases and J gave up 6 bases, with 22 bases separating them. CDR3 length: 17 amino acids. The CDR3 spells CASSSSAGRRIGQPQHF. The CDR3, as DNA: TGTGCCAGCAGTTCCTCAGCGGGACGGCGGATTGGTCAGCCCCAGCATTTT.

This clonotype has only a few counts. The chain combines TRBV6-2 or TRBV6-3 with TRBJ1-1; no clear D gene. V was pared by 8 bases and J by 1 base, with 11 bases between. Per germline, CDR1 MNHEY and CDR2 SVGEGT. This CDR3 has 13 residues. The CDR3 is CASLPWANTEAFF. CDR3 bases: TGTGCCAGCCTCCCGTGGGCGAACACTGAAGCTTTCTTT.

This sequence joins TRBV7-8 and TRBJ1-6; TRBD1 might be the D (6 bases). CDR3 length: 15 residues. V was pared by 1 base and J by 6 bases, with 10 bases between. The V gene's germline CDR1 is SGHVS and CDR2 FQNEAQ. The DNA of the CDR3 is TGTGCCAGCAGCTTAGGGGCAGGGGTTAATTCACCCCTCCACTTT. Translated: CASSLGAGVNSPLHF.